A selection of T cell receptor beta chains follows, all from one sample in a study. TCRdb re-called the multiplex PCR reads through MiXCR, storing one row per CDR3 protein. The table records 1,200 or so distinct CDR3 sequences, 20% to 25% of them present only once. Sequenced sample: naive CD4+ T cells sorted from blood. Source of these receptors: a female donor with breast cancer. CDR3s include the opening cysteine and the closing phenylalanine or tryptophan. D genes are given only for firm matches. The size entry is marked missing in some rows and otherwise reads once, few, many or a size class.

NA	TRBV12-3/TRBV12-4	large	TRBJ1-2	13	CASSPTANYGYTF	TGTGCCAGCAGTCCTACAGCTAACTATGGCTACACCTTC
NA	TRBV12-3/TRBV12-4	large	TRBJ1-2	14	CASSLTSGSYGYTF	TGTGCCAGCAGCCTGACCTCAGGGAGCTATGGCTACACCTTC
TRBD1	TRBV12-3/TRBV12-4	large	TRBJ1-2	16	CASSQRRTGWNYGYTF	TGTGCCAGCAGTCAGAGACGGACAGGTTGGAACTATGGCTACACCTTC
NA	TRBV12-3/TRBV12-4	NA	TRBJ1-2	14	CASSLARGSYGYTF	TGTGCCAGCAGTTTAGCGAGGGGAAGCTATGGCTACACCTTC
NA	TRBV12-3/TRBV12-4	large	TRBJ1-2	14	CASSPLSANYGYTF	TGTGCCAGCAGCCCGTTATCAGCTAACTATGGCTACACCTTC
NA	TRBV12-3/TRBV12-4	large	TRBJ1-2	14	CASSQPDRVDGYTF	TGTGCCAGCAGCCAACCAGATAGGGTGGATGGCTACACCTTC
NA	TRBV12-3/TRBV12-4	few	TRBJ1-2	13	CASSLRQVRGYTF	TGTGCCAGCAGTTTGCGGCAGGTACGAGGCTACACCTTC
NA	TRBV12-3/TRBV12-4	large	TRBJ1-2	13	CASSIGPIYGYTF	TGTGCCAGCAGTATCGGTCCAATTTATGGCTACACCTTC
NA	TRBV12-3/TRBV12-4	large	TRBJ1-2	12	CASSYGVDGYTF	TGTGCCAGCAGTTATGGGGTCGATGGCTACACCTTC
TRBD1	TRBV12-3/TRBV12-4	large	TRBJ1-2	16	CASSLGQRISNYGYTF	TGTGCCAGCAGTTTGGGACAGAGAATATCTAACTATGGCTACACCTTC
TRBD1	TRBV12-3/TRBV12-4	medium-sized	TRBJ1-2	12	CASTQGQGGYTF	TGTGCCAGCACCCAGGGACAGGGCGGCTACACCTTC
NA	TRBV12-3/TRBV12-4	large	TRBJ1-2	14	CASSLGSMFSGYTF	TGTGCCAGCAGTCTCGGGTCTATGTTCTCTGGCTACACCTTC
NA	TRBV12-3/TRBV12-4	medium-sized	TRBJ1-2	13	CASSFSQNYGYTF	TGTGCCAGCAGTTTCTCCCAGAACTATGGCTACACCTTC
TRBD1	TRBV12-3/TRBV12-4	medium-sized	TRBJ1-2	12	CAGSGTDYGYTF	TGTGCCGGATCCGGGACAGACTATGGCTACACCTTC
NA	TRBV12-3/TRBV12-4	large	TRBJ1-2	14	CASTWAVMGYGYTF	TGTGCCAGTACTTGGGCTGTCATGGGGTATGGCTACACCTTC
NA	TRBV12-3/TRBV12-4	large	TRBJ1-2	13	CASSLAVSYGYTF	TGTGCCAGCAGTTTAGCGGTCAGCTATGGCTACACCTTC
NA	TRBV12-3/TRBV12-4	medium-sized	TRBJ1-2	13	CASSSWVGYGYTF	TGTGCCAGCAGTTCATGGGTCGGGTATGGCTACACCTTC
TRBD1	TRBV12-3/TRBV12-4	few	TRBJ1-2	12	CASSRDRVGYTF	TGTGCCAGCAGTCGGGACAGGGTTGGCTACACCTTC
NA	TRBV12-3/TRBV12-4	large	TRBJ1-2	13	CASSLGVNYGYTF	TGTGCCAGCAGTCTTGGGGTTAACTATGGCTACACCTTC
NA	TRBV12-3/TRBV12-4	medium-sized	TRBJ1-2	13	CASSLASDDGYTF	TGTGCCAGCAGTTTAGCCTCCGACGATGGCTACACCTTC
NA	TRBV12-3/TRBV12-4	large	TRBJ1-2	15	CASSLGRGFYYGYTF	TGTGCCAGCAGTTTAGGTCGGGGCTTCTACTATGGCTACACCTTC
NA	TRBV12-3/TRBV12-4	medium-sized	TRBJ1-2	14	CASRPDPRGIGYTF	TGTGCCAGCAGACCCGATCCAAGGGGTATTGGCTACACCTTC
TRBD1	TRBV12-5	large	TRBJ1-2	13	CASGGQAVYGYTF	TGTGCTAGTGGTGGACAGGCCGTCTATGGCTACACCTTC
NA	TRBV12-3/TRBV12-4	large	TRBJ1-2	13	CASSLGTSYGYTF	TGTGCCAGCAGTTTGGGTACAAGCTATGGCTACACCTTC
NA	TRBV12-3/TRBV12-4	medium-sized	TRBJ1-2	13	CASKDAGLYGYTF	TGTGCCAGCAAGGACGCGGGCCTCTATGGCTACACCTTC
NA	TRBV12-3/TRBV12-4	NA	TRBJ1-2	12	CASSSGLYGYTF	TGTGCCAGCAGTTCAGGCCTGTATGGCTACACCTTC
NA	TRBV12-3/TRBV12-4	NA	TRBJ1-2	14	CASSSSDIPYGYTF	TGTGCCAGCAGTTCGTCGGACATCCCCTATGGCTACACCTTC
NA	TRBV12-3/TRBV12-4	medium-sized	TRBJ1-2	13	CASSLGRRYGYTF	TGTGCCAGCAGTTTAGGACGGAGATATGGCTACACCTTC
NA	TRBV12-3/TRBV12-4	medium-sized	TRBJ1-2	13	CASSLAVTYGYTF	TGTGCCAGCAGTTTAGCGGTCACATATGGCTACACCTTC
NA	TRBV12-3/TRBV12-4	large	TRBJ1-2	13	CASTRDGSYGYTF	TGTGCCAGCACCAGGGACGGATCCTATGGCTACACCTTC
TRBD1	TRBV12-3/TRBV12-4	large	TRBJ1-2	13	CASRSGTAYGYTF	TGTGCCAGCAGATCCGGGACAGCTTATGGCTACACCTTC
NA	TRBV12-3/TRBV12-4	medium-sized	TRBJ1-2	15	CASSLWQTVNFVYTF	TGTGCCAGCAGTTTATGGCAGACCGTCAATTTTGTCTACACCTTC
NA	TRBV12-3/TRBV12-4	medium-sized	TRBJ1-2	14	CASSSLGVFYGYTF	TGTGCCAGCAGTTCATTAGGGGTTTTCTATGGCTACACCTTC
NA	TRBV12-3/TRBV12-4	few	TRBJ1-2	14	CASSLRSLSAGYTF	TGTGCCAGCAGCTTGAGGAGCCTTTCCGCGGGCTACACCTTC